This TCR beta chain was obtained from a study of cytotoxic CD8 clonotypes in ibrutinib-treated CLL. At the level of the study: Among patients, around 24 responded partially and 2 completely; approximately 15 then stayed remitted and around 12 progressed after median around 70 months. Overall study results and limits: Elevated clonality accompanied ibrutinib response, with a return toward baseline values at progression. Patients showed higher baseline clonality than age-matched healthy donors, and it tracked circulating CD8+ T-cell counts.

Depth targeted 1 in 200,000 to 1 in 1 million T cells, averaging roughly 9.3x coverage per clonotype. The data were produced by immunoSEQ multiplex PCR, yet TCRdb's version contains in-frame clones alone and is incomplete. This sample has nearly 100,000 clones; 60% to 80% occur once, and the top ten carry 25% to 35%. As regards this clone: Its antigen is not identified.

Germline assignment: CDR1 GTSNPN and CDR2 SVGIG (reference sequence). The CDR3 extends over 14 amino acids. The V end was cut by 0 bases, the J end by 3 bases, with 11 bases between. This sequence was found in a human donor with chronic lymphocytic leukemia. The material sequenced was PBMCs, taken after 12 months of ibrutinib treatment. The chain recombines TRBV30 with TRBJ1-1, with TRBD1 as a possible D gene (5 bases). The CDR3 bases are TGTGCCTGGAGTGTAGGCAGGGTGCACACTGAAGCTTTCTTT. Its translation is CAWSVGRVHTEAFF.